This T cell receptor (beta chain) is from a study of T-cell reconstitution after alpha-beta-depleted transplantation in children (dated by TCRdb to 2015 to 2016). About the study as a whole: T-cell immune reconstitution after TCRalphabeta/CD19-depleted allogeneic hematopoietic cell transplantation in children was quantitatively tracked in the study by means of TCR repertoire profiling. Points the paper makes about the study in general: Apparently early alphabetaT-cell count recovery about two months after transplant reportedly relied on only several hundred rapidly expanded clones derived from non-depleted graft cells. Hyperexpanded clone frequencies declined over subsequent months; after one year, T-cell counts and TCRbeta diversity were mostly attributed to newly produced T cells. In some patients, the high TCRbeta diversity seen at day 60 was put down to recipient T cells and intrathymic progenitors that had survived conditioning.

From its cysteine to its phenylalanine, the CDR3 spans 15 amino acids. The CDR3 DNA has 45 bases and is translated from base 1. The germline V gene encodes CDR1 SGHTA and CDR2 FQGNSA. Ends trimmed: V by 4 bases, J by 9 bases; bases unmatched to a gene: 8. The method was PCR. Sequencer: Illumina HiSeq 2500. Molecular barcoding was employed in the preparation of TCR libraries, with unique molecular identifiers being used to normalize TCRbeta repertoire quantification. TCRdb itself trimmed the public reads at Q25 with fastp, ran MiXCR and retained productive beta chains. Entries are consolidated by CDR3 protein sequence, retaining the most common genes and DNA. The sample table contains 550,000 to 800,000 distinct CDR3 sequences; only one count was recorded for 10% to 15% of them. Around 0.76% of the sample comes from the top ten. Regarding this clonotype: No cognate antigen has been identified for it. No qualities accompany the bases; no much larger clone lies one base away.

In light of the paper, this sample's treatment or condition label describes: allogeneic hematopoietic cell transplantation with graft depleted of TCRalphabeta T cells and CD19 B cells. The children who served as transplant recipients had been given grafts of TCRalphabeta/CD19-depleted allogeneic hematopoietic cells. The source of this sequence is a girl aged 2-10 years with congenital amegakaryocytic thrombocytopenia, due to receive a stem cell transplant. The material sequenced was PBMCs, taken before TCRalphabeta/CD19-depleted stem cell transplant. The sequence joins TRBV7-2 to TRBJ2-1, with 11 bases aligning to TRBD2. The CDR3 in this case is CASSSVSGRAFEQFF. The DNA is TGTGCCAGCAGCTCGGTTAGCGGGAGGGCCTTTGAGCAGTTCTTC. The CDR3 plus the reference TRBV7-2 and TRBJ2-1 genes for the other parts give the full variable domain: GAGVSQSPSNKVTEKGKDVELRCDPISGHTALYWYRQSLGQGLEFLIYFQGNSAPDKSGLPSDRFSAERTGGSVSTLTIQRTQQEDSAVYLCASSSVSGRAFEQFFGPGTRLTVL.